This paragraph covers one T cell receptor beta chain sequence. Its cognate antigen is unknown. This CDR3 contains 15 residues. After removal of 5 bases from V and 5 bases from J, the junction contained 11 bases not matched to a gene. Looked up from germline, CDR1 is SEHNR and CDR2 is FQNEAQ (reference sequence). This sample is part of a study of CD8 T cell repertoires and HIV-1 epitope variants. Study-wide context: Controls were a CMV, EBV and flu peptide pool, Ebola AY9 negative control, and no-peptide well. Tested: three Gag epitope families, Nef HW9 and YT9.

Generated by immunoSEQ multiplex PCR, the TCRdb table keeps only in-frame clones and is missing some. The table records about 6,200 clones, 60% to 75% of them present only once. The TCR was taken from a male donor with HIV. The gene calls are TRBV7-9 and TRBJ2-7, with 8 bases that match TRBD1. Sequenced material: cultured CD8+ T cells derived from PBMCs. CDR3 DNA sequence: TGTGCCAGCAGCGAGATTCAGGGGGCGATCAACGAGCAGTACTTC. Translating gives CASSEIQGAINEQYF.